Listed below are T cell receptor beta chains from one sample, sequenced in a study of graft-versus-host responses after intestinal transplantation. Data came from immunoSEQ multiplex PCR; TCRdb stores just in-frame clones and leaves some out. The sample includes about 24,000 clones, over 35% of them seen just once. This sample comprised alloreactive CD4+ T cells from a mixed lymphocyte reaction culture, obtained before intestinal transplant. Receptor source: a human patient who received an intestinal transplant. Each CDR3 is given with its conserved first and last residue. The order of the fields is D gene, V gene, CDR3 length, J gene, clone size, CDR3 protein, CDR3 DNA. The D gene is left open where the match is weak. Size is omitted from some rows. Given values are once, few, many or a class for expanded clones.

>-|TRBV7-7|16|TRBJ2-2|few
CASSLGAGRFSGELFF
TGTGCCAGCAGCCTAGGAGCAGGGCGGTTTAGCGGGGAGCTGTTTTTT
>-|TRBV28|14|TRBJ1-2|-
CASSTSPGNYGYTF
-
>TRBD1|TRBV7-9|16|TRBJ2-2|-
CASRSTGGIGAGELFF
TGTGCCAGCAGGTCGACAGGGGGGATCGGGGCCGGGGAGCTGTTTTTT
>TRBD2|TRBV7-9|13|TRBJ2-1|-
CASSFTGLVLQFF
TGTGCCAGCAGCTTCACGGGACTAGTACTGCAGTTCTTC
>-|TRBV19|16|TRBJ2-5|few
CASSTNTGLGVETQYF
TGTGCCAGTAGTACGAACACGGGCTTGGGAGTGGAGACCCAGTACTTC
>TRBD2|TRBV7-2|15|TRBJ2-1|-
CASSRRTSGLNEQFF
TGTGCCAGCAGCAGAAGGACTAGCGGACTCAATGAGCAGTTCTTC
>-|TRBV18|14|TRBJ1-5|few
CASSPAVSNQPQHF
TGTGCCAGCTCACCAGCAGTAAGCAATCAGCCCCAGCATTTT
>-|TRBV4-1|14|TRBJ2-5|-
CASSRVRGSETQYF
TGCGCCAGCAGCCGGGTTCGAGGGTCAGAGACCCAGTACTTC
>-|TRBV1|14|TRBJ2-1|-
CTSSLADTYNEQFF
TGCACCAGCAGTTTGGCGGACACCTACAATGAGCAGTTCTTC
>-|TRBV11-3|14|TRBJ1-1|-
CASSSGGVGTEAFF
TGTGCCAGCAGCTCCGGAGGCGTGGGCACTGAAGCTTTCTTT
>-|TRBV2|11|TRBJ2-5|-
CASSVEETQYF
TGTGCCAGCAGTGTGGAGGAGACCCAGTACTTC
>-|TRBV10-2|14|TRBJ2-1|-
CASSRGTTYNEQFF
TGCGCCAGCTCCCGCGGGACGACCTACAATGAGCAGTTCTTC
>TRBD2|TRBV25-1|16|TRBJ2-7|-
CASSDTSSGRLYEQYF
TGTGCCAGCAGTGATACCTCTAGCGGGAGGTTGTACGAGCAGTACTTC
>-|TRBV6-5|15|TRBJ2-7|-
CASSPSTGRTYEQYF
TGTGCCAGCAGCCCTTCGACAGGTAGGACCTACGAGCAGTACTTC
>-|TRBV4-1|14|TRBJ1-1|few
CASSHLDRRVEAFF
TGCGCCAGCAGCCACCTAGACAGGCGAGTTGAAGCTTTCTTT
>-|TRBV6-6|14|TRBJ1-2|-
CASNLLRGGSGYTF
TGTGCCAGCAACCTACTGCGGGGGGGGTCCGGCTACACCTTC
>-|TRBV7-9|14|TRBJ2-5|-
CASSLGEGTGTQYF
TGTGCCAGCAGCTTAGGTGAGGGAACGGGGACCCAGTACTTC
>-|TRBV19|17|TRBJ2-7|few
CASSIVIRIAETYEQYF
TGTGCCAGTAGTATAGTAATTCGGATAGCGGAAACCTACGAGCAGTACTTC
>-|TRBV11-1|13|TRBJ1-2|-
CASSLGGGGGYTF
TGTGCCAGCAGCTTAGGCGGCGGCGGGGGCTACACCTTC
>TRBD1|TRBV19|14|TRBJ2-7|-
CASSRQGNSYEQYF
TGTGCCAGTAGTCGACAGGGTAATTCTTACGAGCAGTACTTC
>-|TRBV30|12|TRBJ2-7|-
CAWRWKGGGQYF
TGTGCCTGGAGATGGAAGGGAGGGGGGCAGTACTTC
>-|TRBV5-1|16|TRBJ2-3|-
CASSLLASRNTDTQYF
TGCGCCAGCAGCTTGTTAGCTAGCAGGAACACAGATACGCAGTATTTT
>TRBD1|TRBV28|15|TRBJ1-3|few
CASKVGTGIGNTIYF
TGTGCCAGCAAGGTCGGGACAGGAATCGGAAACACCATATATTTT
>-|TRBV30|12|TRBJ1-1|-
CAWAGYGTEAFF
TGTGCCTGGGCAGGGTATGGCACTGAAGCTTTCTTT
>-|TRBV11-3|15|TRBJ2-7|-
CASTRDSLISSEQYF
TGTGCCAGCACCCGGGACTCCTTAATTTCCAGCGAGCAGTACTTC
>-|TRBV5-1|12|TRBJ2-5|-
CASSLSGISPNF
TGCGCCAGCAGCTTGTCTGGTATTAGCCCGAACTTC
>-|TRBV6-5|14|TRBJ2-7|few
CASSDIRDSNEQYF
TGTGCCAGCAGCGATATACGGGACTCTAACGAGCAGTACTTC
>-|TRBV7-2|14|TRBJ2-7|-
CASSWGLLTYEQYF
TGTGCCAGCAGCTGGGGACTCCTGACTTACGAGCAGTACTTC
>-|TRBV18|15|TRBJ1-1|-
CASSQTGTPGTEAFF
TGTGCCAGCTCTCAAACCGGGACACCAGGCACTGAAGCTTTCTTT
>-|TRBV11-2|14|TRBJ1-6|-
CASTLSYLSSPLHF
TGTGCCAGCACCCTGAGCTATTTATCTTCACCCCTCCACTTT
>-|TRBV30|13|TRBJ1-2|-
CAWRKDRNYGYTF
TGTGCCTGGAGGAAAGACAGGAACTATGGCTACACCTTC
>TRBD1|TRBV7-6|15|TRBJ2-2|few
CASSLQGVITGELFF
TGTGCCAGCAGCTTGCAGGGGGTGATCACCGGGGAGCTGTTTTTT
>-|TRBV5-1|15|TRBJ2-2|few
CASSLTYSNTGELFF
TGCGCCAGCAGCTTAACATATTCGAACACCGGGGAGCTGTTTTTT